This passage covers 3 T cell receptor beta chains from one sample sequenced in a study of response to subunit inactivated influenza vaccine. TCRdb analysed the RT-PCR reads with MiXCR anew, one entry per CDR3 protein. The repertoire holds about 780,000 distinct CDR3 sequences, with about 18% as singletons. This material consisted of PBMCs from blood, taken 5 to 6 days after vaccination. The receptors derive from a man over 45 who received an inactivated influenza vaccine.

The chain recombines TRBV4-2 with TRBJ2-3; 8 bases fit TRBD2. The CDR3 contains 18 residues. The V segment lost 4 bases and the J segment 4 bases; nucleotides outside the gene matches: 16. Looked up from germline, CDR1 is LGHNA and CDR2 is YNFKEQ. CDR3 in amino acids: CASSRLGGGPSLPDTQYF. Written as DNA, the CDR3 is TGTGCCAGCAGCCGATTGGGCGGGGGGCCGAGTCTTCCAGATACGCAGTATTTT.

This chain uses TRBV28 with TRBJ2-1; the D is unclear. Germline values: CDR1 MDHEN, CDR2 SYDVKM. The V and J ends lost 6 bases and 9 bases respectively, with 9 bases between them. This CDR3 spans 11 amino acids. The CDR3 DNA follows: TGTGCCAGCAGGTCGGGTAGTGAGCAGTTCTTC. Translating gives CASRSGSEQFF.

This clonotype has ten or more counts. The chain uses TRBV24-1 and TRBJ2-5; D is ambiguous. V lost 5 bases and J 4 bases, leaving 10 bases between the germline ends. The CDR3 covers 13 residues. Germline CDR1 is KGHDR and CDR2 is SFDVKD. CDR3 nucleotide sequence: TGTGCCACCAGTGGAATGGAAAGAGAGACCCAGTACTTC. Translation gives CATSGMERETQYF.